The source of this TCR beta chain is a study of immune heterogeneity within non-small cell lung tumors listed by TCRdb under 2018. Some background on the complete study: Histology comprised a few squamous cell carcinomas, 9 to 11 non-squamous carcinomas and 1 tumor not otherwise specified. The study combined whole-exome sequencing, RNA-seq and TCR beta repertoire sequencing of multiple spatially distinct regions from each NSCLC tumor to examine intratumoral immune heterogeneity. TCR repertoires were analyzed from 55 to 65 tumor loci of approximately 15 patients, whereas transcriptome data were available for only approximately 43 loci from about a dozen patients. For mutant peptides 8 to 11 amino acids long, netMHCpan-3.0 predicted neoantigen binding to the HLA alleles of each patient. What the authors observed across the whole study: For the most part, high-frequency TCR beta clonotypes differed from one individual patient to another. Within a patient, the same dominant CDR3B clonotypes appeared at multiple loci, but different tumor locations also contained unique high-frequency clones. A statistically significant but moderate positive correlation (R roughly 0.34) was observed between local T-cell repertoire clonality and local tumor mutational burden.

This clonotype occurred once. Its antigen remains unidentified. Base qualities are missing; no much larger clone stands one base away. A single read constitutes weak evidence. Trimmed from V: 6 bases; trimmed from J: 4 bases; junction bases lacking a gene match: 10. Measured from the cysteine to the phenylalanine, the CDR3 is 16 residues long. Only CDR3 DNA remains: 48 bases, in frame from the first base. CDR1 and CDR2 are read off the germline V gene as MNHEY and SVGEGT. Genomic DNA extracted from bulk tumor tissue served as TCR template, with roughly 660 ng gDNA amplified per sample. Multiple biopsies per primary tumor were taken during surgery, spaced as far apart as possible within the tumor mass. The study cohort was described as untreated and was composed of newly diagnosed NSCLC cases undergoing curative surgery. The donors were approximately 15 patients with newly diagnosed non-small cell lung cancer who were having surgery with curative intent. A couple of independent pathologists reviewed the resected tumor masses. Only high-quality DNA and RNA samples were carried forward to sequencing.

A multiplex PCR system amplified the TCR beta CDR3 region, with a first 10-cycle round using 32 V-gene forward and 13 J-gene reverse primers. The first PCR round was done with a QIAGEN Multiplex PCR Kit, and the primer sequences were filed in Chinese patent CN105087789A. Illumina universal primers were added in a second PCR round performed with the Phusion High-Fidelity PCR Kit. Sequencing of the TCR libraries was done on the Illumina HiSeq X Ten platform in paired-end mode with a 151 bp read length. Per the original workflow: Cutadapt was used to discard reads without multiplex PCR primers, PEAR merged the read pairs, and MiXCR with default settings called the CDR3 regions. Repertoire diversity was assessed by Shannon entropy, and clonality was calculated as one minus the Shannon entropy divided by the ln of the count of productive unique sequences. A clonotype counted as a dominant or high-frequency T-cell clone when its frequency was 0.5% or higher. Starting from the raw public reads, TCRdb applied fastp trimming at Q25, assembled clones with MiXCR and retained in-frame beta chains. Entries are consolidated by CDR3 protein sequence, retaining the most common genes and DNA. The V and J calls were not made by the authors but by TCRdb's processing. This sample gives 20,000 to 25,000 distinct CDR3 sequences in total; more than 25% of them show up just once. The ten largest clonotypes hold around 4.4% of the sample.

What was sequenced was lung tumor tissue. The chain is encoded by TRBV6-2 or TRBV6-3 joined to TRBJ1-1; a stretch of 11 junction bases matches TRBD1. The receptor was derived from a man between 40 and 49 years old with non-small cell lung cancer. The CDR3 corresponds to CASRRRTGTGGTEAFF. At the DNA level, the sequence is TGTGCCAGCAGAAGACGCACCGGGACAGGGGGCACTGAAGCTTTCTTT.